This T cell receptor (beta chain) derives from a study of siplizumab effects on memory and regulatory T cells. Study observations and caveats: Of the proliferating CD4+ or CD8+ clones, roughly 80-97% lacked a naive or memory phenotype that could be assigned. The alloresponse seemed to draw substantially on naive T cells, which appeared more diverse than memory cells. With siplizumab, mappable alloreactive CD4+ clones averaged approximately 70% Treg-derived, versus over 25% in controls.

Method: immunoSEQ multiplex PCR; TCRdb's copy keeps in-frame clones and lacks some. The table lists about 69,000 clones, about 90% of them singletons, with over 1.5% in the top ten. A word on this clone: Its antigen is unknown.

Germline values: CDR1 SGHRS, CDR2 YFSETQ. The CDR3 is 18 amino acids. The V and J ends lost 3 bases and 1 base, in that order; junction bases with no gene match: 7. Sequencing input: Tregs sorted from blood. This receptor was taken from a human donor in good health. The V gene is TRBV5-1, the J gene TRBJ2-3, with 14 positions matching TRBD2. In nucleotides, the CDR3 is TGCGCCAGCAGCTCGAGGACTAGCGGGGGGCCAGGCACAGATACGCAGTATTTT. It codes for CASSSRTSGGPGTDTQYF.